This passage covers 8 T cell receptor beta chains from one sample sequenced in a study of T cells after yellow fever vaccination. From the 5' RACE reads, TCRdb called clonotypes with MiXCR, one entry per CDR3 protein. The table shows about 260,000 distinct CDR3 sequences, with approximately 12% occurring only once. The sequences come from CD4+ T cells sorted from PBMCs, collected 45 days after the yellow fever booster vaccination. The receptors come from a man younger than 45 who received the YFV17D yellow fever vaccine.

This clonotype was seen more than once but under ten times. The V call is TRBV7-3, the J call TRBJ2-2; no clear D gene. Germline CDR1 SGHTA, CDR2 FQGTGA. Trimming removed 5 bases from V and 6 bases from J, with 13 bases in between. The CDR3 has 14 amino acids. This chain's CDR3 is CASSPSYSSGELFF. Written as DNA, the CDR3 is TGTGCCAGCAGCCCCTCTTACTCGTCCGGGGAGCTGTTTTTT.

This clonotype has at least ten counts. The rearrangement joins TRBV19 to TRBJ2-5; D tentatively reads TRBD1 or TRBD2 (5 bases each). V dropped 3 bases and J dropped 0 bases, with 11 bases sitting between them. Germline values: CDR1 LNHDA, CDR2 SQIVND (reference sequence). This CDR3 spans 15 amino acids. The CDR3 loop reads CASSMAWGYQETQYF. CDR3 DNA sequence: TGTGCCAGTAGTATGGCCTGGGGGTACCAAGAGACCCAGTACTTC.

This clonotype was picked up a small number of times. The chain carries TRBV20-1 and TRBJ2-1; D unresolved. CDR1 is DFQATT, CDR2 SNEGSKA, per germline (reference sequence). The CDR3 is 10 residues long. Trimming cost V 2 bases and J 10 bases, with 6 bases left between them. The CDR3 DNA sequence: TGCAGTGCTAGACAGGAGGAGCAGTTCTTC. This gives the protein CSARQEEQFF.

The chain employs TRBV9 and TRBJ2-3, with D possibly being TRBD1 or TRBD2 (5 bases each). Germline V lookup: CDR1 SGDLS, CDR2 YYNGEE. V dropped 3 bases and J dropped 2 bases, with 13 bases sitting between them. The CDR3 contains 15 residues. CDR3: CASSAGTHNTDTQYF. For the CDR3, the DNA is TGTGCCAGCAGCGCTGGGACGCATAACACAGATACGCAGTATTTT.

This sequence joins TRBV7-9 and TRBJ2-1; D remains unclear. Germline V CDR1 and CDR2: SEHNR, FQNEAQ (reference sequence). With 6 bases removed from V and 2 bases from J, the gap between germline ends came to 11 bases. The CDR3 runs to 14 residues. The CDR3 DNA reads TGTGCCAGCAGAACAACGCAGACCTACAATGAGCAGTTCTTC. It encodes CASRTTQTYNEQFF.

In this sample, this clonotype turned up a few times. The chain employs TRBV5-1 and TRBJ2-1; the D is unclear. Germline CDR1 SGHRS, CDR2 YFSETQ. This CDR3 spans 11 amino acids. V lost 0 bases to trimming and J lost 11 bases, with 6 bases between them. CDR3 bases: TGCGCCAGCAGCTTGGCTACCCAGCAGTTCTTC. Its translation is CASSLATQQFF.

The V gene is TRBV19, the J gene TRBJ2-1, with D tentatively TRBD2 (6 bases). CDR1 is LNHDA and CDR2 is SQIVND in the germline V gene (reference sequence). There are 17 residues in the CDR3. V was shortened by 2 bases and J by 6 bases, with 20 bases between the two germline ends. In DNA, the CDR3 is TGTGCCAGTAGTATACTCCATTTAGCGGCCATCGGCAATGAGCAGTTCTTC. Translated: CASSILHLAAIGNEQFF.

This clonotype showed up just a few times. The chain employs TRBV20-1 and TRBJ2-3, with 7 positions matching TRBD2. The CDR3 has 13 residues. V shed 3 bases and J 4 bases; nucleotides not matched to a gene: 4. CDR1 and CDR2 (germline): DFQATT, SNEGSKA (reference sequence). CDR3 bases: TGCAGTGCTAGGGCTAGCGGATCAGATACGCAGTATTTT. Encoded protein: CSARASGSDTQYF.